Below, 10 T cell receptor beta chains from the same sample are listed, as sequenced in a study of shared clonotypes between healthy human individuals (dated by TCRdb to about 2020). The library was built by means of the immunoSEQ multiplex PCR assay. This is the immuneACCESS table as TCRdb keeps it, with only in-frame sequences that have V and J called. A part of the clones is gone; compared with another copy, unresolved V genes explain less than half, and the rest is unexplained. For this sample the table gives about 980,000 clones, of which about three quarters were detected only once. Around 1.4% of the sample is taken by the ten largest. Sequencing was carried out using memory CD4+ T cells sorted from blood. Reading the label with the study, this specimen's cell subset or site is: CD45RA-negative fraction. These receptors came from a man between 18 and 35 years old in good health.

This clone is a singleton in its sample. The rearrangement links TRBV27 to TRBJ1-6; D remains ambiguous. Germline V lookup: CDR1 MNHEY, CDR2 SMNVEV (reference sequence). The V end was cut by 6 bases, the J end by 9 bases, with 12 bases between. CDR3 length: 13 residues. The CDR3 nucleotides are TGTGCCAGCAGCCCCGGCCCGGGTTCACCCCTCCACTTT. Its protein product is CASSPGPGSPLHF.

This clone was detected ten times or more. The gene calls are TRBV7-8 and TRBJ1-2; D ambiguous. Germline CDR1 is SGHVS and CDR2 is FQNEAQ. V lost 5 bases and J lost 10, with 14 bases in between. The CDR3 contains 12 residues. CDR3 coding DNA: TGTGCCAGCAGCCTGACCACCTCTTCCTACACCTTC. This sequence encodes CASSLTTSSYTF.

This rearrangement joins TRBV11-2 to TRBJ2-2; the match to TRBD2 covers 13 bases. The CDR3 covers 16 residues. V trimming: 4 bases; J trimming: 7 bases; junction bases outside the gene matches: 6. Germline values: CDR1 SGHAT, CDR2 FQNNGV. The CDR3 reads CASSWRTSGSSGELFF. CDR3 DNA: TGTGCCAGCAGCTGGCGGACTAGCGGGAGTAGCGGGGAGCTGTTTTTT.

This clone was seen a handful of times. This sequence joins TRBV28 and TRBJ1-2, with TRBD1 as a possible D gene (5 bases). V lost 6 bases and J lost 8, with 16 bases in between. The germline CDR1 and CDR2 sequences are MDHEN and SYDVKM. The CDR3 has 13 residues. CDR3 region: CASRGGQGFGYTF. DNA of the CDR3: TGTGCCAGCAGGGGGGGTCAGGGCTTCGGCTACACCTTC.

J is TRBJ2-7 and V is TRBV25-1; D may be TRBD1 (5 bases). Germline values: CDR1 MGHDK, CDR2 SYGVNS. The CDR3 sequence is 12 residues long. V was trimmed by 5 bases and J by 7 bases, leaving 12 bases between them. The CDR3 nucleotides read TGTGCCAGCAGTAAGACAGAACGGGAGCAGTACTTC. Translation gives CASSKTEREQYF.

The V and J genes are TRBV12-5 and TRBJ2-7; 9 bases align to TRBD1. The CDR3 sequence is 14 residues long. With 4 bases clipped from V and 1 base from J, the junction kept 2 bases outside the gene matches. Germline V gene lookup returns CDR1 LGHNT and CDR2 FRNRAP. This CDR3 is CASGWTGESYEQYF. CDR3 nucleotides: TGTGCTAGTGGTTGGACAGGGGAGTCCTACGAGCAGTACTTC.

The V call is TRBV29-1, the J call TRBJ2-7, with a tentative D call TRBD1 (5 bases). Germline V gene sequence: CDR1 SQVTM, CDR2 ANQGSEA. V gave up 7 bases and J gave up 2 bases, with 12 bases separating them. CDR3 length equals 12 residues. The DNA of the CDR3 is TGCAGCGCTGGGTGGGGCCCCTACGAGCAGTACTTC. This encodes CSAGWGPYEQYF.

This chain links TRBV7-9 with TRBJ2-3; D remains ambiguous. The V gene's germline CDR1 is SEHNR and CDR2 FQNEAQ (reference sequence). The CDR3 is 15 residues long. V gave up 4 bases and J gave up 3 bases, with 14 bases separating them. This chain's CDR3 is CASSSRTVLTDTQYF. In nucleotides, the CDR3 is TGTGCCAGCAGCTCCCGCACGGTGTTGACAGATACGCAGTATTTT. Based on the CDR3 plus reference TRBV7-9 and TRBJ2-3, the full variable domain is DTGVSQNPRHKITKRGQNVTFRCDPISEHNRLYWYRQTLGQGPEFLTYFQNEAQLEKSRLLSDRFSAERPKGSFSTLEIQRTEQGDSAMYLCASSSRTVLTDTQYFGPGTRLTVL.

The chain uses TRBV5-5 and TRBJ1-2; TRBD1 aligns across 7 bases. Trimming at V came to 4 bases and at J to 5 bases, leaving 14 bases not matched to a gene. Germline V CDR1 and CDR2: SGHKS, YYEKEE (reference sequence). The CDR3 length is 16 residues. The DNA for the CDR3 is TGTGCCAGCAGCCCTAGACAGGGAGGGGAGATTTATGGCTACACCTTC. Its translation: CASSPRQGGEIYGYTF.

This chain connects TRBV5-1 to TRBJ2-7; 10 nucleotides align to TRBD1. The junction had 4 bases not matched to a gene; V was cut back by 0 bases and J by 7 bases. CDR1 and CDR2 from the germline V gene are SGHRS and YFSETQ. The length of the CDR3 is 14 residues. In nucleotides, the CDR3 is TGCGCCAGCAGCTTGGGGGACAGGGGCTTGGAGCAGTACTTC. Translating gives CASSLGDRGLEQYF. Complete variable domain (other parts from reference TRBV5-1 and TRBJ2-7): KAGVTQTPRYLIKTRGQQVTLSCSPISGHRSVSWYQQTPGQGLQFLFEYFSETQRNKGNFPGRFSGRQFSNSRSEMNVSTLELGDSALYLCASSLGDRGLEQYFGPGTRLTVT.